Below, one T cell receptor (beta chain) is given with its context. What it binds is unknown. Other DNA sequences in the sample encode the same CDR3. With 60 Vbeta and 13 Jbeta primers, the PCR was carried out. As handled by the study authors: Approximately 11 million of 75 million to 85 million unique TCR beta chains were shared, per a later count. Profiled with immunoSEQ multiplex PCR; TCRdb holds only in-frame clones, not every one. V and J calls and clone size follow that table, whereas D and trimming were derived from the DNA. The sample has 60,000 to 100,000 clones, around 76% seen once. The sample comes from a study of cytomegalovirus exposure and HLA in healthy donors. Findings and limits, study-wide: V- and J-gene trimming in TCR beta was tied to a missense DCLRE1C variant by an analysis performed later. Roughly uniform sequencing depth across donors was assumed, possibly incorrectly.

CDR1 and CDR2 (germline): SGHRS, YFSETQ. This CDR3 spans 16 amino acids. Losses at the gene ends were 0 bases for V and 1 base for J; bases not matched to a gene: 2. This chain uses TRBV5-1 with TRBJ2-1, with 9 bases lining up with TRBD1. The sequence was obtained from a man between 35 and 55 years old in good health and CMV-seronegative. The specimen sequenced was PBMCs. The CDR3 reads CASSLGGTGSYNEQFF. The CDR3 DNA follows: TGCGCCAGCAGCTTGGGAGGGACAGGGTCCTACAATGAGCAGTTCTTC.